The 19 T cell receptor beta chains in this list originate from one sample, sequenced in a study of blood T cells in healthy people across ages. The authors ran a second PCR of about 7 to 11 cycles using a sample-barcoded 5' primer and a J-beta primer mix. Each CDR3 protein is one row after TCRdb ran MiXCR on the 5' RACE reads. The sample records about 1.8 million distinct CDR3 sequences, roughly 52% being singletons. What was sequenced was blood. The source is a woman in her 40s in good health.

The J gene is TRBJ2-1, the V gene TRBV7-2; 7 positions agree with TRBD2. After removal of 2 bases from V and 5 bases from J, the junction contained 9 bases not matched to a gene. Germline assignment: CDR1 SGHTA and CDR2 FQGNSA. The CDR3 length is 16 residues. The CDR3 loop reads CASSLIASGTNNEQFF. CDR3 nucleotides: TGTGCCAGCAGCTTAATAGCTAGCGGAACCAACAATGAGCAGTTCTTC.

The rearrangement joins TRBV12-3 or TRBV12-4 to TRBJ2-1; TRBD1 matches 9 bases. There are 17 residues in the CDR3. The junction had 17 bases not matched to a gene; V was cut back by 8 bases and J by 6 bases. As DNA, the CDR3 is TGTGCCAGCGCCCCAGGCCTGGGACAGGGACTTTTCAATGAGCAGTTCTTC. Its translation is CASAPGLGQGLFNEQFF.

This clonotype was seen just once. The chain employs TRBV7-3 and TRBJ2-1; 10 bases line up with TRBD2. V was clipped by 3 bases and J by 4 bases; unmatched bases: 6. CDR1 is SGHTA and CDR2 is FQGTGA in the germline V gene. The CDR3 totals 16 residues. The CDR3 loop reads CASSFYRAGGYNEQFF. For the CDR3, the DNA is TGTGCCAGCAGCTTTTACAGAGCGGGGGGGTACAATGAGCAGTTCTTC.

J is TRBJ2-1 and V is TRBV20-1; D unclear. The CDR3 has 15 residues. CDR1 and CDR2 (germline): DFQATT, SNEGSKA (reference sequence). The V gene lost 0 bases and the J gene lost 3 bases, with 12 bases spanning the gap. CDR3 nucleotides: TGCAGTGCTAGAGATCGGACGGGTAACTACAATGAGCAGTTCTTC. Its protein product is CSARDRTGNYNEQFF.

In this sample, this clonotype turned up a few times. This chain connects TRBV7-2 to TRBJ1-6; 8 nucleotides align to TRBD1. Germline V CDR1 and CDR2: SGHTA, FQGNSA. The CDR3 contains 16 residues. The V gene end was trimmed by 5 bases and the J gene end by 6 bases; junction bases not matched to a gene: 9. DNA for the CDR3: TGTGCCAGCAGCCTAGGACAGGGTGGGCTTAATTCACCCCTCCACTTT. This gives the protein CASSLGQGGLNSPLHF.

The CDR3 nucleotides are TGCAGTGCTATGACAGGGATAATCAACTATGGCTACACCTTC. Translation gives CSAMTGIINYGYTF. The V and J genes are TRBV20-1 and TRBJ1-2; 7 bases agree with TRBD1. CDR1 and CDR2 from the germline V gene are DFQATT and SNEGSKA (reference sequence). This CDR3 has 14 amino acids. The trim removed 4 bases at V and 2 bases at J, leaving 7 bases unmatched.

The sample holds many counts of this clonotype. The chain combines TRBV20-1 with TRBJ2-7, with D possibly being TRBD1 (6 bases). The CDR3 covers 11 residues. Deletions cut 3 bases from V and 4 bases from J, with 7 bases between. Germline V lookup: CDR1 DFQATT, CDR2 SNEGSKA (reference sequence). In DNA form, the CDR3 reads TGCAGTGCTAGTACAGGGTACGAGCAGTACTTC. This translates into CSASTGYEQYF.

The chain combines TRBV7-2 with TRBJ2-5; D is undetermined. Germline loops: CDR1 SGHTA, CDR2 FQGNSA. This CDR3 spans 16 amino acids. The V end was cut by 1 base, the J end by 5 bases, with 17 bases between. CDR3 amino acids: CASSLGLGVGWETQYF. The CDR3 region has the DNA TGTGCCAGCAGCTTAGGGTTGGGCGTGGGTTGGGAGACCCAGTACTTC.

V gene TRBV6-1 combines with J gene TRBJ2-2; a possible D gene is TRBD1 (6 bases). CDR1 is MNHNS, CDR2 SASEGT, per germline. Trimming removed 8 bases at V and 7 bases at J, with 23 bases between. The CDR3 has 16 residues. CDR3 coding DNA: TGTGCCAGCTCCACATTGGACAGACTTCCTCACGGGGAGCTGTTTTTT. Its translation is CASSTLDRLPHGELFF.

J is TRBJ2-5 and V is TRBV7-2; TRBD2 matches at 15 bases. This CDR3 has 17 residues. The trim removed 2 bases at V and 4 bases at J, leaving 5 bases unmatched. Germline-derived CDR1 and CDR2 are SGHTA and FQGNSA. CDR3 loop: CASSLRGLAGGPETQYF. For the CDR3, the DNA is TGTGCCAGCAGCTTAAGAGGACTAGCGGGGGGGCCAGAGACCCAGTACTTC.

The chain combines TRBV27 with TRBJ1-2; D is uncertain. The CDR3 sequence is 14 residues long. Trimming removed 5 bases from V and 4 bases from J, with 14 bases in between. CDR1 MNHEY and CDR2 SMNVEV come from the germline V gene (reference sequence). CDR3 loop: CASSPQVKLYGYTF. The CDR3 DNA follows: TGTGCCAGCAGTCCGCAGGTGAAACTCTATGGCTACACCTTC.

This clonotype has just a few counts. The chain employs TRBV20-1 and TRBJ2-5, with 7 bases that match TRBD2. V lost 1 base, J lost 3 bases, and 8 bases stayed unmatched. Germline-derived CDR1 and CDR2 are DFQATT and SNEGSKA (reference sequence). The CDR3 is 15 amino acids. The CDR3 bases are TGCAGTGCTAGAGTCGAAGCTAGCGGAGAAGAGACCCAGTACTTC. Amino acids: CSARVEASGEETQYF.

This CDR3 reads CASSLRLAYNEQFF. DNA for the CDR3: TGTGCCAGCAGTTTACGGCTAGCGTACAATGAGCAGTTCTTC. This rearrangement joins TRBV27 to TRBJ2-1; D is possibly TRBD2 (6 bases). The V end lost 2 bases, the J end lost 4 bases, and 9 bases lay between the germline ends. The CDR3 spans 14 residues. Germline CDR1 is MNHEY and CDR2 is SMNVEV (reference sequence).

This clonotype has a single count. The rearrangement uses TRBV20-1 and TRBJ1-6; D possibly corresponds to TRBD1 (5 bases). From germline, CDR1 is DFQATT and CDR2 SNEGSKA (reference sequence). Trimming removed 0 bases from V and 8 bases from J, with 8 bases in between. This CDR3 region has 13 residues. The CDR3 loop is CSAREQGDSPLHF. The CDR3, as DNA: TGCAGTGCTAGAGAACAAGGGGATTCACCCCTCCACTTT.

The DNA of the CDR3 is TGTGCCAGCAAGCCGACGGGGGTGGCGACACCAAACACAGATACGCAGTATTTT. Translating gives CASKPTGVATPNTDTQYF. This sequence joins TRBV28 and TRBJ2-3; maybe TRBD2 (6 bases). Germline V CDR1 and CDR2: MDHEN, SYDVKM. CDR3 size: 18 residues. Trimming removed 7 bases at V and 2 bases at J, with 25 bases between.

J is TRBJ2-5 and V is TRBV12-3 or TRBV12-4, with D maybe TRBD2 (6 bases). The V end lost 6 bases, the J end lost 4 bases, and 15 bases lay between the germline ends. The CDR3 sequence is 14 residues long. The CDR3 loop is CASRPALGGETQYF. As DNA, the CDR3 is TGTGCCAGCAGGCCTGCTTTGGGGGGAGAGACCCAGTACTTC.

This clonotype has just a few counts. The rearrangement links TRBV29-1 to TRBJ2-4; no reliable D call. The V and J ends lost 4 bases and 2 bases respectively, with 6 bases between them. Germline CDR1 is SQVTM and CDR2 is ANQGSEA. This CDR3 is built from 12 residues. The CDR3, as DNA: TGCAGCGTTGGGGGAACCAAAAACATTCAGTACTTC. Translation: CSVGGTKNIQYF.

CDR3 in amino acids: CASSFAGRQETQFF. The CDR3 nucleotides read TGTGCCAGCAGTTTCGCAGGGAGACAAGAGACCCAGTTCTTC. The J gene is TRBJ2-1, the V gene TRBV27; D may be TRBD1 or TRBD2 (5 bases each). Germline CDR1 MNHEY, CDR2 SMNVEV (reference sequence). Trimming cost V 3 bases and J 13 bases, with 19 bases left between them. The CDR3 is made up of 14 amino acids.

This clonotype was seen a single time. V gene TRBV3-1 combines with J gene TRBJ1-6; no clear D gene. In germline, CDR1 is LGHDT, CDR2 YNNKEL (reference sequence). V lost 4 bases and J lost 7, with 14 bases in between. The CDR3 spans 15 residues. As DNA, the CDR3 is TGTGCCAGCAGCCGGTCGGAGACGGCGAATTCACCCCTCCACTTT. Protein product: CASSRSETANSPLHF.